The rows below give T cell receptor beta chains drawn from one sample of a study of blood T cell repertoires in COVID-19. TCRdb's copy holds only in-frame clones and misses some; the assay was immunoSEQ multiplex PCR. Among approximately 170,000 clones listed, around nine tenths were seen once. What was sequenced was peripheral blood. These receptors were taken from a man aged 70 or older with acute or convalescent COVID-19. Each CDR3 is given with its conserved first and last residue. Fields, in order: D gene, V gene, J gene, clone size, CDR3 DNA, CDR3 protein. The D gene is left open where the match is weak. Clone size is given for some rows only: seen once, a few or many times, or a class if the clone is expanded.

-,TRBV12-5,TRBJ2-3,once,TGTGCTAGTGGTTCCGGGACAAAGTACACAGATACGCAGTATTTT,CASGSGTKYTDTQYF
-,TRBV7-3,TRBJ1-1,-,TGTGCCAGCAGCGCGGGACCGCTAGCCCAGGCTTTCTTT,CASSAGPLAQAFF
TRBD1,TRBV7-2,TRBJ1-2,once,TGTGCCAGCAGCTTAACCGGGACAGGTAACGGCTACACCTTC,CASSLTGTGNGYTF
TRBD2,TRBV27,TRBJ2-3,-,TGTGCCAGCAGTTTAGGTGGGCTAGCGGGAGCTCGGGAGGATACGCAGTATTTT,CASSLGGLAGAREDTQYF
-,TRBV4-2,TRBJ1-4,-,TGTGCCAGCAGCCCCCTCGGGGGGCGGAATGAAAAACTGTTTTTT,CASSPLGGRNEKLFF
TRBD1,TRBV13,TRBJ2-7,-,TGTGCCAGCAGCCCGACCGGGACAGGGGGTGGCGAGCAGTACTTC,CASSPTGTGGGEQYF
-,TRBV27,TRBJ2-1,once,TGTGCCACTTCCTACGGACTAGAGGGGGGTGAGCAGTTCTTC,CATSYGLEGGEQFF
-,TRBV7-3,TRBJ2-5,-,TGTGCCAGCAGCTTATTCTCTCAAGAGACCCAGTACTTC,CASSLFSQETQYF
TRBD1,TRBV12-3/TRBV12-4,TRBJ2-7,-,TGTGCCAGCAGTTCCGACAGGGTTGGCGAGCAGTACTTC,CASSSDRVGEQYF
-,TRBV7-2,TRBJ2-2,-,TGTGCCAGCAGCTTAGTTTCGGGAAGCACCGGGGAGCTGTTTTTT,CASSLVSGSTGELFF
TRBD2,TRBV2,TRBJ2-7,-,TGTGCCAGCAAGACTAGCCCATCTGGATCCTACGAGCAGTACTTC,CASKTSPSGSYEQYF
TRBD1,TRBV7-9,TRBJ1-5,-,TGTGCCAGCAGCGGCAGGGGGAATCAGCCCCAGCATTTT,CASSGRGNQPQHF
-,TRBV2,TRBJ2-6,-,TGTGCCAGCACCTGGGACATTTTGGGAGGGGCCAACGTCCTGACTTTC,CASTWDILGGANVLTF
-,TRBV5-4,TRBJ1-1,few,TGTGCCAGCAGCCTCGGAGAGATGAACACTGAAGCTTTCTTT,CASSLGEMNTEAFF
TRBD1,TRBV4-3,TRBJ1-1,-,TGCGCCAGCAGCCAAGATAGGAGAAGGGACAGAGCTTTCTTT,CASSQDRRRDRAFF
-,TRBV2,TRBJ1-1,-,TGTGCCAGCAGTGTGGCATCGAACACTGAAGCTTTCTTT,CASSVASNTEAFF
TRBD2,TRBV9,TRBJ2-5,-,TGTGCCAGCAGCGCCCGGACTAGCGGGGGGAGCAACCAAGAGACCCAGTACTTC,CASSARTSGGSNQETQYF
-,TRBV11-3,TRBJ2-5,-,TGTGCCAGCAGCTTAGGCGTACAGGCCCAAGAGACCCAGTACTTC,CASSLGVQAQETQYF
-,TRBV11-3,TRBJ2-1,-,TGTGCCAGCAGCTTCAGGGGCGACTACAATGAGCAGTTCTTC,CASSFRGDYNEQFF
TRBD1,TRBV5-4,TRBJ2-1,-,TGTGCCAGCAGCGGGGGACAGGGATCGTACAATGAGCAGTTCTTC,CASSGGQGSYNEQFF
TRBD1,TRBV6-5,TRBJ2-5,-,TGTGCCAGCACTAACGGACAGGGGCTTCAAGAGACCCAGTACTTC,CASTNGQGLQETQYF
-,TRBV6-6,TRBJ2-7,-,TGTGCCAGCCAGGGAACCTACGAGCAGTACTTC,CASQGTYEQYF
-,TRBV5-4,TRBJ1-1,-,TGTGCCAGCAGCTCCAGACAGAACGCCCCAGGAGGGGCTGAAGCTTTCTTT,CASSSRQNAPGGAEAFF
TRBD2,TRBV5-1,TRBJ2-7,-,TGCGCCAGCAGCCGGGGGGTGGCCAGGGATGGGGAGCAGTACTTC,CASSRGVARDGEQYF
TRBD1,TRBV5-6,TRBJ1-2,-,TGTGCCAGCAGCTTGGTTACAGGGGCCATCTATGGCTACACCTTC,CASSLVTGAIYGYTF
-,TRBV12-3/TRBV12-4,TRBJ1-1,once,TGTGCCAGCAGCCGGAGGACCCCGCCTGAAGCTTTCTTT,CASSRRTPPEAFF
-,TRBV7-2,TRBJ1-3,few,TGTGCCAGCAGCTCTGAGGGCTTCCCTGGAAACACCATATATTTT,CASSSEGFPGNTIYF
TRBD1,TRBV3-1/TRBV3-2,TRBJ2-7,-,TGTGCCAGCAGCCAAAGGATGACAGGGGTCGAGCAGTACTTC,CASSQRMTGVEQYF
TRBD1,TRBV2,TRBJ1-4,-,TGTGCCAGCACCCCGCTCCCGGGACAGGGATTTGGTAATGAAAAACTGTTTTTT,CASTPLPGQGFGNEKLFF
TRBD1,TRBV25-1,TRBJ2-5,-,TGTGCCAGCAGTGAGCTCCCGGGACAGGGGAGGAAAGTGACCCAGTACTTC,CASSELPGQGRKVTQYF
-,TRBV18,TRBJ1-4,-,TGTGCCAGCTCCACCGGGACATATAGCGAAAAACTGTTTTTT,CASSTGTYSEKLFF
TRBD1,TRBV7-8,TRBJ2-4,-,TGTGCCAGCAGCCGGGACAGGGTAGCCAAAAACATTCAGTACTTC,CASSRDRVAKNIQYF
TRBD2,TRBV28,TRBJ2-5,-,TGTGCCAGCAGCCTCACCCCGGGAGGGGAGACCCAGTACTTC,CASSLTPGGETQYF
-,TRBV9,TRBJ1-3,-,TGTGCCAGCAGCCCCCCGACAGCATCTTCTGGAAACACCATATATTTT,CASSPPTASSGNTIYF
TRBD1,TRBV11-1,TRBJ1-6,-,TGTGCCAGCAGCTTATCCCTTACAGGGGGCGATTCACCCCTCCACTTT,CASSLSLTGGDSPLHF
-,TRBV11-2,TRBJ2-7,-,TGTGCCAGTAGCAGCGCCGGGACTGCGACCTACGAGCAGTACTTC,CASSSAGTATYEQYF
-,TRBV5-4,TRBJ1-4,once,TGTGCCAGCAGCGCAAACAGGGCGCCTAATGAAAAACTGTTTTTT,CASSANRAPNEKLFF
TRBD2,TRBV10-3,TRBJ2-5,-,TGTGCCATCACGGCGCGGGAGGAAGAGACCCAGTACTTC,CAITAREEETQYF
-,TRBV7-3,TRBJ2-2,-,TGTGCCAGCAGTACCGGGACTTCCACCGGGGAGCTGTTTTTT,CASSTGTSTGELFF
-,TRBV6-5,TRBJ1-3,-,TGTGCCAGCAGTCCCCGGGTCATCTCTGGAAACACCATATATTTT,CASSPRVISGNTIYF
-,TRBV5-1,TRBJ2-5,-,TGCGCCAGCAGCTTATTATACGACATCCGAGAGACCCAGTACTTC,CASSLLYDIRETQYF
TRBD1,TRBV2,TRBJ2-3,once,TGTGCCAGCAGCCGGGACAGGGGGACAGATACGCAGTATTTT,CASSRDRGTDTQYF
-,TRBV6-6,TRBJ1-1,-,TGTGCCAGCAGTGTACAGACTGAAGCTTTCTTT,CASSVQTEAFF
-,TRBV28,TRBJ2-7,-,TGTGCCAGCACCCTTGGGGGGAGAAACTACGAGCAGTACTTC,CASTLGGRNYEQYF
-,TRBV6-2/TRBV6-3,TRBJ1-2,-,TGTGCCAGCAGTTCGGGGAACTATGGCTACACCTTC,CASSSGNYGYTF
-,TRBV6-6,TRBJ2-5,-,TGTGCCAGCAGGAAGGGGAGGCTGTACCAAGAGACCCAGTACTTC,CASRKGRLYQETQYF
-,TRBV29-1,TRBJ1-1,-,TGCAGCACAAAGACACCAAGGAACACTGAAGCTTTCTTT,CSTKTPRNTEAFF
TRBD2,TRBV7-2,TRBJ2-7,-,TGTGCCAGCAGCCGGACTAGCGGGGTGAGCTCCTACGAGCAGTACTTC,CASSRTSGVSSYEQYF
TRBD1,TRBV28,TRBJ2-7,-,TGTGCCAGCAGACTTTGGGGGGGGACAGGGATTTACGAGCAGTACTTC,CASRLWGGTGIYEQYF
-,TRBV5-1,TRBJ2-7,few,TGCGCCAGCAGCTTGAGTGTTGGGAGTTACGAGCAGTACTTC,CASSLSVGSYEQYF
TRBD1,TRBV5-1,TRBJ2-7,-,TGCGCCAGCAGCGCACGAACAACAGGGGGCACGTACGAGCAGTACTTC,CASSARTTGGTYEQYF
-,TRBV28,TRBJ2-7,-,TGTGCCAGCAGTCTTTTTGACGAGCAGTACTTC,CASSLFDEQYF